This is a list of T cell receptor beta chains from one sample in a study of T cells in Graves' hyperthyroidism and ophthalmopathy. TCRdb re-called the multiplex PCR reads with MiXCR, one entry per CDR3 protein. The sample lists roughly 400,000 distinct CDR3 sequences, roughly 25% seen once, with less than 75% in the top ten. The sequenced sample was blood. The receptor source for this set is a man between 45 and 60 years old with Graves' hyperthyroidism. Each CDR3 is given with its conserved first and last residue. A D gene is named only where the DNA matches it firmly. Clone size is not always given. Where it is, it says once, few, many or a class for expanded clones.

d_call: TRBD2
v_call: TRBV20-1
j_call: TRBJ2-5
clone_size: few
cdr3_aa: CSASGTSERTYQETQYF
cdr3_nt: TGCAGTGCTTCCGGGACTAGCGAGAGGACGTACCAAGAGACCCAGTACTTC

d_call: -
v_call: TRBV6-1
j_call: TRBJ2-7
clone_size: few
cdr3_aa: CASKNSAYEQYF
cdr3_nt: TGTGCCAGCAAAAATAGCGCCTACGAGCAGTACTTC

d_call: -
v_call: TRBV6-6
j_call: TRBJ2-7
clone_size: many
cdr3_aa: CASSYGGTYEQYF
cdr3_nt: TGTGCCAGCAGTTACGGTGGCACCTACGAGCAGTACTTC

d_call: TRBD1
v_call: TRBV2
j_call: TRBJ1-2
clone_size: many
cdr3_aa: CASSEWQGADGYTF
cdr3_nt: TGTGCCAGCAGTGAATGGCAGGGGGCCGATGGCTACACCTTC

d_call: -
v_call: TRBV4-1
j_call: TRBJ1-5
clone_size: -
cdr3_aa: CASSQDRGHSNQPQHF
cdr3_nt: TGCGCCAGCAGCCAAGATCGGGGACACAGCAATCAGCCCCAGCATTTT

d_call: -
v_call: TRBV28
j_call: TRBJ2-3
clone_size: many
cdr3_aa: CASSRPLGSTDTQYF
cdr3_nt: TGTGCCAGCAGTCGCCCTCTGGGCAGCACAGATACGCAGTATTTT

d_call: -
v_call: TRBV12-3/TRBV12-4
j_call: TRBJ1-1
clone_size: -
cdr3_aa: CASSFRVMNTEAFF
cdr3_nt: TGTGCCAGCAGTTTTCGGGTCATGAACACTGAAGCTTTCTTT

d_call: TRBD1
v_call: TRBV4-1
j_call: TRBJ2-6
clone_size: -
cdr3_aa: CASSLQGEPGANVLTF
cdr3_nt: TGCGCCAGCAGCCTCCAGGGGGAACCTGGGGCCAACGTCCTGACTTTC

d_call: -
v_call: TRBV7-7
j_call: TRBJ2-5
clone_size: few
cdr3_aa: CASSSRDLVAETQYF
cdr3_nt: TGTGCCAGCAGCTCCCGGGACTTAGTAGCGGAGACCCAGTACTTC

d_call: -
v_call: TRBV7-9
j_call: TRBJ2-1
clone_size: few
cdr3_aa: CASSSPLSGNEQFF
cdr3_nt: TGTGCCAGCAGTTCACCCCTTTCGGGCAATGAGCAGTTCTTC

d_call: -
v_call: TRBV5-8
j_call: TRBJ1-1
clone_size: -
cdr3_aa: CASSKIQGTEAFF
cdr3_nt: TGTGCCAGCAGCAAGATACAGGGAACTGAAGCTTTCTTT

d_call: -
v_call: TRBV12-5
j_call: TRBJ1-5
clone_size: -
cdr3_aa: CASGLDLPQHF
cdr3_nt: TGTGCTAGTGGTTTGGATTTGCCCCAGCATTTT

d_call: -
v_call: TRBV20-1
j_call: TRBJ2-3
clone_size: -
cdr3_aa: CSAPEHTDTQYF
cdr3_nt: TGCAGTGCACCGGAACACACAGATACGCAGTATTTT

d_call: -
v_call: TRBV7-9
j_call: TRBJ2-7
clone_size: -
cdr3_aa: CASSRTTSSYGQYF
cdr3_nt: TGTGCCAGCAGCAGAACCACCAGCTCCTACGGGCAGTACTTC

d_call: -
v_call: TRBV6-5
j_call: TRBJ2-1
clone_size: many
cdr3_aa: CASSYSRTQLGAQFF
cdr3_nt: TGTGCCAGCAGTTACTCGAGGACGCAGCTGGGGGCCCAGTTCTTC

d_call: TRBD2
v_call: TRBV29-1
j_call: TRBJ2-5
clone_size: few
cdr3_aa: CSVMGLAGLETQYF
cdr3_nt: TGCAGCGTAATGGGACTAGCGGGACTAGAGACCCAGTACTTC

d_call: TRBD2
v_call: TRBV3-1
j_call: TRBJ2-5
clone_size: once
cdr3_aa: CASSLRGTSGRRGTQYF
cdr3_nt: TGTGCCAGCAGCCTAAGAGGGACTAGCGGGAGGCGGGGGACCCAGTACTTC

d_call: TRBD1
v_call: TRBV12-3/TRBV12-4
j_call: TRBJ2-4
clone_size: -
cdr3_aa: CASSPQTGGVRNIQYF
cdr3_nt: TGTGCCAGCAGCCCACAGACAGGGGGCGTTAGAAACATTCAGTACTTC

d_call: -
v_call: TRBV30
j_call: TRBJ2-1
clone_size: few
cdr3_aa: CACRSSYNEQFF
cdr3_nt: TGTGCCTGTCGGTCCAGCTACAATGAGCAGTTCTTC

d_call: -
v_call: TRBV12-3/TRBV12-4
j_call: TRBJ2-6
clone_size: -
cdr3_aa: CASSFGFGQPSPGANVLTF
cdr3_nt: TGTGCCAGCAGTTTTGGATTTGGACAGCCGTCGCCTGGGGCCAACGTCCTGACTTTC

d_call: -
v_call: TRBV7-9
j_call: TRBJ2-1
clone_size: -
cdr3_aa: CASSPSDSNSYNEQFF
cdr3_nt: TGTGCCAGCAGCCCATCGGACAGCAACTCCTACAATGAGCAGTTCTTC

d_call: -
v_call: TRBV30
j_call: TRBJ2-5
clone_size: -
cdr3_aa: CAWSVRGRETQYF
cdr3_nt: TGTGCCTGGAGTGTACGGGGGCGCGAGACCCAGTACTTC

d_call: TRBD1
v_call: TRBV12-3/TRBV12-4
j_call: TRBJ2-5
clone_size: -
cdr3_aa: CASSLGQGSYF
cdr3_nt: TGTGCCAGCAGTTTAGGACAGGGGTCGTACTTC

d_call: -
v_call: TRBV5-1
j_call: TRBJ1-2
clone_size: -
cdr3_aa: CASSLGRDAGGYTF
cdr3_nt: TGCGCCAGCAGCTTGGGCAGGGACGCGGGGGGCTACACCTTC

d_call: TRBD1
v_call: TRBV28
j_call: TRBJ2-3
clone_size: many
cdr3_aa: CASSPGQGSTDTQYF
cdr3_nt: TGTGCCAGCAGTCCCGGACAGGGGAGCACAGATACGCAGTATTTT

d_call: -
v_call: TRBV5-6
j_call: TRBJ1-1
clone_size: -
cdr3_aa: CASLKNTEAFF
cdr3_nt: TGTGCCAGCCTAAAGAACACTGAAGCTTTCTTT

d_call: -
v_call: TRBV29-1
j_call: TRBJ1-2
clone_size: -
cdr3_aa: CSVWTHQHGYTF
cdr3_nt: TGCAGCGTTTGGACTCATCAGCATGGCTACACCTTC

d_call: -
v_call: TRBV4-1
j_call: TRBJ1-5
clone_size: once
cdr3_aa: CASSQGVAGNQPQHF
cdr3_nt: TGCGCCAGCAGCCAAGGGGTTGCGGGGAATCAGCCCCAGCATTTT

d_call: -
v_call: TRBV11-2
j_call: TRBJ1-1
clone_size: few
cdr3_aa: CASSFGLGVEAFF
cdr3_nt: TGTGCCAGCAGCTTCGGTCTGGGGGTTGAAGCTTTCTTT

d_call: -
v_call: TRBV9
j_call: TRBJ1-4
clone_size: -
cdr3_aa: CASSVAIGEKLFF
cdr3_nt: TGTGCCAGCAGCGTAGCGATCGGGGAAAAACTGTTTTTT

d_call: TRBD2
v_call: TRBV27
j_call: TRBJ2-1
clone_size: -
cdr3_aa: CASSSRLAGGEQFF
cdr3_nt: TGTGCCAGCAGTTCCAGACTAGCGGGAGGCGAGCAGTTCTTC

d_call: -
v_call: TRBV6-1
j_call: TRBJ2-7
clone_size: few
cdr3_aa: CASRDRTADYEQYF
cdr3_nt: TGTGCCAGCAGAGACAGGACGGCGGACTACGAGCAGTACTTC

d_call: -
v_call: TRBV12-3/TRBV12-4
j_call: TRBJ1-4
clone_size: -
cdr3_aa: CASSVSVRGEKLFF
cdr3_nt: TGTGCCAGCAGTGTCTCGGTCAGAGGGGAAAAACTGTTTTTT

d_call: -
v_call: TRBV18
j_call: TRBJ2-4
clone_size: -
cdr3_aa: CASSPVVAKNIQYF
cdr3_nt: TGTGCCAGCTCACCCGTAGTAGCCAAAAACATTCAGTACTTC

d_call: -
v_call: TRBV28
j_call: TRBJ1-4
clone_size: -
cdr3_aa: CASSLGSQKLFF
cdr3_nt: TGTGCCAGCAGTTTAGGTTCGCAAAAACTGTTTTTT

d_call: TRBD1
v_call: TRBV28
j_call: TRBJ2-2
clone_size: -
cdr3_aa: CASTDRGEFTGELFF
cdr3_nt: TGTGCCAGCACCGACAGGGGGGAGTTCACCGGGGAGCTGTTTTTT

d_call: -
v_call: TRBV19
j_call: TRBJ1-3
clone_size: -
cdr3_aa: CASSIAEGAGNTIYF
cdr3_nt: TGTGCCAGTAGTATAGCCGAAGGGGCTGGAAACACCATATATTTT

d_call: -
v_call: TRBV27
j_call: TRBJ1-2
clone_size: -
cdr3_aa: CASSRSREHGYTF
cdr3_nt: TGTGCCAGCAGTAGGTCCAGGGAACATGGCTACACCTTC

d_call: TRBD2
v_call: TRBV28
j_call: TRBJ2-2
clone_size: -
cdr3_aa: CASIVSGGRVTGELFF
cdr3_nt: TGTGCCAGCATTGTTTCGGGCGGGAGAGTCACCGGGGAGCTGTTTTTT

d_call: -
v_call: TRBV7-2
j_call: TRBJ1-1
clone_size: many
cdr3_aa: CASSATTRGTEAFF
cdr3_nt: TGTGCCAGCAGCGCGACAACGAGGGGGACTGAAGCTTTCTTT

d_call: -
v_call: TRBV11-1
j_call: TRBJ2-1
clone_size: many
cdr3_aa: CASSSRQGLAGPSNEQFF
cdr3_nt: TGTGCCAGCAGCTCTCGACAGGGGCTAGCGGGCCCCTCCAATGAGCAGTTCTTC

d_call: -
v_call: TRBV20-1
j_call: TRBJ2-1
clone_size: -
cdr3_aa: CSATPRTIANEQFF
cdr3_nt: TGCAGTGCTACCCCCAGAACAATTGCCAATGAGCAGTTCTTC

d_call: -
v_call: TRBV11-3
j_call: TRBJ2-2
clone_size: many
cdr3_aa: CASSLEIGGELFF
cdr3_nt: TGTGCCAGCAGCTTAGAGATCGGCGGGGAGCTGTTTTTT

d_call: -
v_call: TRBV5-1
j_call: TRBJ2-2
clone_size: many
cdr3_aa: CASSLVGANTGELFF
cdr3_nt: TGCGCCAGCAGCTTAGTAGGGGCGAACACCGGGGAGCTGTTTTTT

d_call: -
v_call: TRBV30
j_call: TRBJ2-7
clone_size: many
cdr3_aa: CACSQGDGQYF
cdr3_nt: TGTGCCTGTTCTCAGGGTGATGGGCAGTACTTC

d_call: -
v_call: TRBV19
j_call: TRBJ1-6
clone_size: few
cdr3_aa: CASSSMGDSPLHF
cdr3_nt: TGTGCCAGTAGTTCAATGGGGGATTCACCCCTCCACTTT

d_call: -
v_call: TRBV2
j_call: TRBJ1-3
clone_size: -
cdr3_aa: CASKSSGNTIYF
cdr3_nt: TGTGCCAGCAAGAGCTCTGGAAACACCATATATTTT

d_call: TRBD1
v_call: TRBV10-3
j_call: TRBJ1-4
clone_size: few
cdr3_aa: CAIRRQGSNEKLFF
cdr3_nt: TGTGCCATCAGACGACAGGGTTCTAATGAAAAACTGTTTTTT

d_call: TRBD2
v_call: TRBV5-6
j_call: TRBJ2-7
clone_size: few
cdr3_aa: CASSRTSVPSYEQYF
cdr3_nt: TGTGCCAGCAGCCGGACTAGCGTCCCCTCCTACGAGCAGTACTTC

d_call: TRBD2
v_call: TRBV12-3/TRBV12-4
j_call: TRBJ2-7
clone_size: -
cdr3_aa: CASSLIWGGEQYF
cdr3_nt: TGTGCCAGCAGTTTAATTTGGGGGGGCGAGCAGTACTTC

d_call: -
v_call: TRBV20-1
j_call: TRBJ1-1
clone_size: few
cdr3_aa: CSATPTNTEAFF
cdr3_nt: TGCAGTGCCACACCTACGAACACTGAAGCTTTCTTT

d_call: TRBD1
v_call: TRBV2
j_call: TRBJ2-1
clone_size: many
cdr3_aa: CASNSDRGQFF
cdr3_nt: TGTGCCAGCAACTCAGACAGGGGGCAGTTCTTC

d_call: -
v_call: TRBV18
j_call: TRBJ2-2
clone_size: -
cdr3_aa: CASSTSNTGELFF
cdr3_nt: TGTGCCAGCTCTACTAGCAACACCGGGGAGCTGTTTTTT

d_call: TRBD1
v_call: TRBV2
j_call: TRBJ2-3
clone_size: many
cdr3_aa: CASSDRDRGESTDTQYF
cdr3_nt: TGTGCCAGCAGTGATCGCGACAGGGGGGAAAGCACAGATACGCAGTATTTT

d_call: TRBD1
v_call: TRBV20-1
j_call: TRBJ2-5
clone_size: few
cdr3_aa: CSADDRDETQYF
cdr3_nt: TGCAGTGCTGACGACAGGGATGAGACCCAGTACTTC